This T cell receptor beta chain stems from a study of blood T cells in healthy people across ages (dated by TCRdb to 2014 to 2015). In terms of the full investigation: In model experiments, template switching captured about one uniquely barcoded TCR beta cDNA molecule for every two T cells. The study measured age-related changes in TCR beta repertoire diversity using deep sequencing normalized with unique cDNA molecular identifiers. Four age groups were formed from the donors: young (average 16 years), middle-aged (around 41), aged (roughly 59) and long-lived (less than 85). To avoid experimental bias, donors of different ages were distributed randomly across sequencing lanes. The study analyzed two additional independent replicas of 1 million unique cDNA reads from the same blood draw for two donors, one aged 18 to 30 and one aged 80 or older. What the research found in general, with its limitations: There was a strong correlation between observed TCR beta diversity and the percentage of naive T cells measured by flow cytometry. Because the CMV infection status of the donors was unknown, age-related changes in expanded clonotypes may potentially have been confounded. As age increased, observed TCR beta diversity per million T cells dropped in a roughly linear way, and a significant reduction was already evident by age 40. Compared with the aged group, the long-lived group had more naive CD4+ T cells, fewer expanded clones and increased TCR diversity, suggesting age selection. Because profiling used bulk unsorted PBMCs, naive and antigen-experienced compartments could not be compared conclusively. Estimates of total diversity from one million sequenced T cells were regarded as lower bounds and underestimates.

Library prep was done by 5' RACE. TCRdb names Illumina HiSeq 2500 as the instrument used. A second 7 to 11 cycle PCR used a sample-barcoded 5' primer and a J-beta primer mix. A template-switch 5' adaptor carrying 12 random nucleotides introduced a unique molecular identifier onto each TCR beta cDNA molecule. Each sample yielded at least 2.5 million CDR3-containing paired-end reads. All of the RNA was converted into first-strand cDNA using the Mint cDNA synthesis kit, with a TRBC-specific oligonucleotide serving as the primer. All cDNA was treated with uracil-DNA glycosylase and then went through a first 18-cycle PCR with the universal primers M1SS and BC2_uni_R. The original methods were these. For normalization, 1 million high-quality reads were randomly selected from each sample, with every read carrying a distinct molecular identifier. Instead of being binned into consensus sequences, reads that shared molecular identifiers were thrown out. MiTCR, set to a Q25 quality threshold and the strictest error-elimination algorithm, was used for CDR3 identification, clonotype clustering and error correction. A nonparametric unseen species model with Euler transformation was used to estimate lower-bound total TCR beta diversity. TCRdb passed the public sequencing reads through fastp at Q25 and MiXCR, retaining productive beta sequences. For every CDR3 protein sequence, its rows merge into one entry that carries the most common genes and DNA. These V and J calls derive from TCRdb rather than the authors' analysis. This sample holds around 650,000 distinct CDR3 sequences; approximately 31% were observed only once. Of the sample, 15% is held by the ten largest clones.

Looking up the germline V gene yields CDR1 ENHRY and CDR2 SYGVKD. The CDR3 goes from the cysteine to the phenylalanine over 15 residues. Here the CDR3 DNA is all that survives: 45 bases in frame from base 1. Deletion took 7 bases off V and 9 bases off J, with a span of 22 bases between the germline ends. This clonotype has a count of ten or more. Its antigen target is currently unknown. Base qualities are missing; no much larger clone stands one base away. Systemically healthy Caucasian individuals from Russia, approximately 39 in total and aged 6 to 90 years, were included as donors. Each donor gave around 9 milliliters of peripheral blood, collected into EDTA-treated Vacutainer tubes. PBMCs were isolated by Ficoll-Paque density-gradient centrifugation, with at least 6 million obtained per sample. Trizol reagent was used to extract total RNA from the PBMCs, yielding at least 5.5 micrograms per sample. The percentages of naive CD45RAhigh/CD27high T cells were determined by flow cytometry on a PBMC aliquot from every donor.

The TCR sequence derives from a woman aged 80 or over in good health. Donor details come from another sample of the same person, matched by shared clones. The sequencing sample was made of blood. This chain joins TRBV10-3 to TRBJ1-5; the D gene is perhaps TRBD1, on 6 matching bases. This receptor has the CDR3 CAINGSTGPPGPQHF. The nucleotides read TGTGCCATCAACGGGTCAACAGGGCCCCCTGGGCCCCAGCATTTT.